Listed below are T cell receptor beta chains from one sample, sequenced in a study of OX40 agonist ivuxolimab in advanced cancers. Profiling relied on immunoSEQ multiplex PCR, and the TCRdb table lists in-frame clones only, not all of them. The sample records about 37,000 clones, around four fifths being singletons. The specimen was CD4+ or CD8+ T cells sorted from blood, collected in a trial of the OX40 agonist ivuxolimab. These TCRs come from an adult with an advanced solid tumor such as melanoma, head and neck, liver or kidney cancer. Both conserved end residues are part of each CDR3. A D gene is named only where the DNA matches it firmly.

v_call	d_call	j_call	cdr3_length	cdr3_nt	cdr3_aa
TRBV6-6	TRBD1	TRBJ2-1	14	TGTGCCAGCAGCCTCACTTCCGACAGGGCTGAGCAGTTCTTC	CASSLTSDRAEQFF
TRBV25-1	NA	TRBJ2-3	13	TGTGCCAGCATGGAAGGATTCACAGATACGCAGTATTTT	CASMEGFTDTQYF
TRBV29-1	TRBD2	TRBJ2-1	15	TGCAGCGCCGGGCTAGCGGGAGCCTCCTCCAATGAGCAGTTCTTC	CSAGLAGASSNEQFF
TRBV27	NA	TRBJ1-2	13	TGTGCCAGCAGTTTATCAGGGCAGGGGTACTACACCTTC	CASSLSGQGYYTF
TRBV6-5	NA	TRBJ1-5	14	TGTGCCAGCAGTTTAAAGGGTTACAATCAGCCCCAGCATTTT	CASSLKGYNQPQHF
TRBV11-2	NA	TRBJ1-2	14	TGTGCCAGCAGCTCCATTACAGGGTTTTGGGGCTACACCTTC	CASSSITGFWGYTF
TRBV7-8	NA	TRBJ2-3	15	TGTGCCAGCAGCTTAGTTGGTTATAGCACAGATACGCAGTATTTT	CASSLVGYSTDTQYF
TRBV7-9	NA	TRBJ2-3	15	TGTGCCAGCAGCTTGGACTCCTTCGGCACAGATACGCAGTATTTT	CASSLDSFGTDTQYF
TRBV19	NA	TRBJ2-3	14	TGTGCCAGTAGTATAGATCCGGGAACAGATACGCAGTATTTT	CASSIDPGTDTQYF
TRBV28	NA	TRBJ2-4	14	TGTGCCAGCAGTTTACCCCTAGCCAAAAACATTCAGTACTTC	CASSLPLAKNIQYF
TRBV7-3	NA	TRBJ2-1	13	TGTGCCAGCAGCTCGGACAACAGGGCTGAGCAGTTCTTC	CASSSDNRAEQFF
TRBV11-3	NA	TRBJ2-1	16	TGTGCCAGCAGCTTAGAGGTTGGGGTTGGGTCATGGGAGCAGTTCTTC	CASSLEVGVGSWEQFF
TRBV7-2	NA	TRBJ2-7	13	TGTGCCAGCAGCTCCCCCAATGGCTACGGGCAGTACTTC	CASSSPNGYGQYF
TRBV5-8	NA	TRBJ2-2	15	TGTGCCAGCAGCTTGGGGGGGCGGAACACCGGGGAGCTGTTTTTT	CASSLGGRNTGELFF
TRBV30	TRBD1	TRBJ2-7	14	TGTGCCTGGGCCCCCGGGACAGGGGGCGACGAGCAGTACTTC	CAWAPGTGGDEQYF
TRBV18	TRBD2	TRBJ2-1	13	TGTGCCAGCTCACCTACTAGCGGCAATGAGCAGTTCTTC	CASSPTSGNEQFF
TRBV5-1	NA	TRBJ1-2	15	TGCGCCAGCAGCTGGGCCGGAGGACCTAACTATGGCTACACCTTC	CASSWAGGPNYGYTF
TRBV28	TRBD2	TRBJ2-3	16	TGTGCCAGCAGTTCCTTAGCGGGAGAGGGCACAGATACGCAGTATTTT	CASSSLAGEGTDTQYF
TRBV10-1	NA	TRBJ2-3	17	TGCGCCAGCAGTGAGTCTGCTGGGTCAGGGGACGCAGATACGCAGTATTTT	CASSESAGSGDADTQYF
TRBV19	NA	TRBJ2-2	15	TGTGCCAGTAGTATTAGACAGAAATACTCCGGGGAGCTGTTTTTT	CASSIRQKYSGELFF
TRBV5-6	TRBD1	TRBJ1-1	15	TGTGCCAGCAGCTGGACCGGGACAGGGAACACTGAAGCTTTCTTT	CASSWTGTGNTEAFF
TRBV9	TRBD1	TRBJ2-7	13	TGTGCCAGCTCAGGGGGCCTCTCCTACGAGCAGTACTTC	CASSGGLSYEQYF
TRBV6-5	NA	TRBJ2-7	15	TGTGCCAGCAGTTACTCGAGACAGTCCCAGGGGTGGCAGTACTTC	CASSYSRQSQGWQYF
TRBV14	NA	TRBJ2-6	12	TGTGCCAGCAGCCTGGTGGCCAACGTCCTGACTTTC	CASSLVANVLTF
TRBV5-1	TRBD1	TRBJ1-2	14	TGCGCCAGCAGCTTCGGGACAGACGGCTATGGCTACACCTTC	CASSFGTDGYGYTF